These 10 T cell receptor beta chains came from one sample sequenced in a study of Ad26.COV2.S vaccination and SARS-CoV-2 variants (dated by TCRdb to 2020 to 2022). What the treatment or condition label conveys for this sample: over 15 received Ad26.COV2.S at low or high dose, single or two shots; 5 received placebo; per-sample allocation not given. For vaccine and placebo recipients, the sequenced repertoires came from samples collected on day 63 after the first injection. Libraries came from the immunoSEQ multiplex PCR assay. The table comes from immuneACCESS by way of TCRdb, which keeps in-frame sequences with V and J called. Part of the clones is missing from these tables; in studies checked, under half for an unresolved V gene and the rest for unknown reasons. The sample data list a few hundred thousand clones, and around 88% of these were observed just once. The ten largest clonotypes hold just under 3% of the sample.

The sample was peripheral blood, taken in a trial of Ad26.COV2.S vaccine versus placebo. The receptors here all came from a person aged 18-65 years who received the Ad26.COV2.S COVID-19 vaccine or a placebo.

The V and J genes are TRBV4-3 and TRBJ2-2; the D gene could be TRBD1 or TRBD2 (5 bases each). Germline CDR1 is LGHNA and CDR2 is YSLEER. V was trimmed by 3 bases and J by 1 base, leaving 15 bases between them. The CDR3 covers 17 residues. Written as DNA, the CDR3 is TGCGCCAGCAGCCACGGACTGGGGACCATGAACACCGGGGAGCTGTTTTTT. Protein product: CASSHGLGTMNTGELFF.

The J gene is TRBJ2-5, the V gene TRBV7-2; D not certain. The germline CDR1 and CDR2 sequences are SGHTA and FQGNSA. The CDR3 sequence is 14 residues long. The V end was cut by 1 base, the J end by 5 bases, with 11 bases between. The CDR3 bases are TGTGCCAGCAGCTTAGTGCCAGCTGGGGAGACCCAGTACTTC. Amino acids: CASSLVPAGETQYF.

The chain combines TRBV24-1 with TRBJ2-5, with 7 bases matching TRBD2. The J segment lost 5 bases and the V segment lost 4 bases, leaving 9 bases of the junction unmatched. The CDR3 is made up of 15 amino acids. Germline V gene sequence: CDR1 KGHDR, CDR2 SFDVKD. CDR3 bases: TGTGCCACCAGTGAAGAGCGGGGAACCAGGGAGACCCAGTACTTC. It specifies CATSEERGTRETQYF.

The chain recombines TRBV24-1 with TRBJ1-1; D is ambiguous. Trimming removed 3 bases at V and 4 bases at J, with 17 bases between. The CDR3 spans 16 residues. Germline V gene sequence: CDR1 KGHDR, CDR2 SFDVKD. In nucleotides, the CDR3 is TGTGCCACCAGTGATCCCCTCACAGAGGAGATCACTGAAGCTTTCTTT. Protein product: CATSDPLTEEITEAFF.

The chain is built from TRBV9 and TRBJ2-7; 15 nucleotides line up with TRBD2. Trimming cost V 0 bases and J 7 bases; bases outside gene matches: 2. Per germline, CDR1 SGDLS and CDR2 YYNGEE. This CDR3 has 15 residues. The CDR3 is CASSVGTSGGEEQYF. In nucleotides, the CDR3 is TGTGCCAGCAGCGTAGGGACTAGCGGGGGGGAAGAGCAGTACTTC.

The rearrangement joins TRBV4-3 to TRBJ2-3; possible D gene TRBD2, 6 bases. Germline V gene sequence: CDR1 LGHNA, CDR2 YSLEER. Trimming cost V 3 bases and J 0 bases, with 19 bases left between them. The CDR3 extends over 18 amino acids. The CDR3 region is CASSQIKLAASSTDTQYF. The CDR3 nucleotides read TGCGCCAGCAGCCAGATAAAGTTAGCGGCCTCTAGCACAGATACGCAGTATTTT.

J is TRBJ1-2 and V is TRBV19; no clear D gene. This CDR3 has 16 amino acids. The V end was cut by 3 bases, the J end by 2 bases, with 16 bases between. Germline V lookup: CDR1 LNHDA, CDR2 SQIVND (reference sequence). The DNA of the CDR3 is TGTGCCAGTAGTATCGGCGGCCTCGGAATCAACTATGGCTACACCTTC. Translated: CASSIGGLGINYGYTF.

The sample holds one count of this clone. V gene TRBV2 combines with J gene TRBJ1-1; D not certain. Germline assignment: CDR1 SNHLY and CDR2 FYNNEI. Trimming took 2 bases from V and 2 from J, leaving 12 bases between them. The CDR3 totals 15 residues. The CDR3 loop reads CASSERVYRNTEAFF. The CDR3, as DNA: TGTGCCAGCAGTGAAAGAGTCTACAGAAACACTGAAGCTTTCTTT.

This clone was recorded a few times. This chain links TRBV10-1 with TRBJ1-2; a weak D match, TRBD1 (5 bases). Germline V gene sequence: CDR1 WNHNN, CDR2 SYGVQD (reference sequence). The germline V and J ends were trimmed by 5 bases and 1 base, with 14 bases remaining between them. CDR3 length: 15 residues. The CDR3 DNA reads as TGCGCCAGCAGTTCGTCCGGGACGCTTAACTATGGCTACACCTTC. It translates to CASSSSGTLNYGYTF.

The gene calls are TRBV18 and TRBJ1-2, with TRBD1 identical over 8 bases. There are 13 residues in the CDR3. Germline V gives CDR1 KGHSH, CDR2 LQKENI. V gave up 3 bases and J gave up 6 bases; unmatched junction bases: 3. The CDR3 is CASSPGQGNGYTF. CDR3 nucleotide sequence: TGTGCCAGCTCACCCGGACAGGGCAATGGCTACACCTTC.